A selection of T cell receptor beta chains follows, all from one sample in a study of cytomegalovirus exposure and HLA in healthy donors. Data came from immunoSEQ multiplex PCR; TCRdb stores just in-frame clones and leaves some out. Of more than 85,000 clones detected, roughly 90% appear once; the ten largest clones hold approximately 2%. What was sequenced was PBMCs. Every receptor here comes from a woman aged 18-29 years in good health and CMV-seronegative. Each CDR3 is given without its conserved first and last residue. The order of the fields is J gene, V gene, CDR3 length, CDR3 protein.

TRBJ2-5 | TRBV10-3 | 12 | AIAAARDQETQY
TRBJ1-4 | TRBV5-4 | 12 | ASSRQGAREKLF
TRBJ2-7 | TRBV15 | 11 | ATSRDSGDEQY
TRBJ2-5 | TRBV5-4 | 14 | ASSPRSGGAGETQY
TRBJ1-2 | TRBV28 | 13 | ASRTLDRGHRGYT
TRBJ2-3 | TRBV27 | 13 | ASSLGTSGRDTQY
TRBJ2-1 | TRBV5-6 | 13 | ASSRGLAPYNEQF
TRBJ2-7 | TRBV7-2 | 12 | ASSLVPRTYEQY
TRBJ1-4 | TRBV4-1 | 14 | ASSQDLGEPNEKLF
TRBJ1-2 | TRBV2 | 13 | ASCSNLRDRAPYT
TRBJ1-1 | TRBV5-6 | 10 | ASSSGSTEAF
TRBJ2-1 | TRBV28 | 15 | ASSYPRLAGLENEQF
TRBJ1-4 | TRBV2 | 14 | ASVEGRYGTNEKLF
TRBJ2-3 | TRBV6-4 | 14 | ASSKLAGATTDTQY
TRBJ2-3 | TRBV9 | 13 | ASGREQPSTDTQY
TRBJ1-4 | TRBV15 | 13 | ATSIGRQEVEKLF
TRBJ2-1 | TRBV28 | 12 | AIRKAGGNNEQF
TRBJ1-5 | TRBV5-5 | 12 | ASSLASGYQPQH
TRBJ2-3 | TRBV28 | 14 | ASSLGQMGLRDTQY
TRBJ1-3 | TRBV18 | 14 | ASSPNHSMGDVTIY
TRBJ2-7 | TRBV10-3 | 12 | AIRTASGNYEQY
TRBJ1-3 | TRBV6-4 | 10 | ASSVEGNTIY
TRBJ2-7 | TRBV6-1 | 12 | ASRAGGATYEQY
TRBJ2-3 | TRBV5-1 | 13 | ASSLVSGGADTQY
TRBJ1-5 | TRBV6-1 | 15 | ASSGNSDRPPNQPQH
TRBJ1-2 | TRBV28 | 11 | ASSVRGGYGYT
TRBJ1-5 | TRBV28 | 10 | ASSNRVQPQH
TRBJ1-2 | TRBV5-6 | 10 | ASRVTSYGYT
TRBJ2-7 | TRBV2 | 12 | ATRRGQSSYEQY
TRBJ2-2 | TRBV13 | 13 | ASSSQGAITGELF
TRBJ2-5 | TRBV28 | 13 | ASTPEIGGWETQY
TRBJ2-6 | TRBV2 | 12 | ASSNRAGANVLT
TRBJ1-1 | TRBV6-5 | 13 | ASSTKGQEDTEAF
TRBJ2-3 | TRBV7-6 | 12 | ASSFRQLTDTQY
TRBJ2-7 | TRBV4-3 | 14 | ASSQNGGAPLAKQY
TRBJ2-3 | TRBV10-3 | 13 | AISEERGSTDTQY
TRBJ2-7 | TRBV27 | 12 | ASSERGGVYEQY
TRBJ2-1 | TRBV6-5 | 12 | ASSYGLAGGEQF
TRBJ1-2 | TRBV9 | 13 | ASSPTGGVIYGYT
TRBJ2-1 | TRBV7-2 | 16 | ASSSKFGTSGRGNEQF
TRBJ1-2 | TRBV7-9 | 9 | ASSLDRGYT
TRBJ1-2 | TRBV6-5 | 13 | ASSTTGGKVYGYT
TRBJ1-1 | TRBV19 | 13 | ASRKDRGRVPEAF
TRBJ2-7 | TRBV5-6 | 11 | ASSFGSAYEQY
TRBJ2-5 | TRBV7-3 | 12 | ASSLKGVRETQY
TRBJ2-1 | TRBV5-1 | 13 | ASSIAGTGYNEQF
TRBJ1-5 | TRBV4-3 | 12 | ASSQVRGHQPQH
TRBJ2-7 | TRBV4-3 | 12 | ASSQDRGVYEQY
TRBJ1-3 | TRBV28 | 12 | ASRPPGSPSTIY